These T cell receptor beta chains were read from a single sample in a study of blood T cells in healthy people across ages. From the 5' RACE reads, TCRdb called clonotypes with MiXCR, one entry per CDR3 protein. The table records around 990,000 distinct CDR3 sequences, roughly two fifths of them present only once. The sample comprised blood. These receptors were taken from a man between 18 and 29 years old in good health. The CDR3 runs from the conserved cysteine through the conserved F or W. A D gene is named only where the DNA matches it firmly. Rows may omit the clone size; those that give it use once, few, many or a size class.

j_call	clone_size	d_call	v_call	cdr3_nt	cdr3_aa
TRBJ2-7	once	NA	TRBV3-1	TGTGCCAGCAGCCATTCCCAGTATGAGCAGTACTTC	CASSHSQYEQYF
TRBJ1-4	NA	NA	TRBV30	TGTGCCTGGAGGACTCACACAGGGTCTAATGAAAAACTGTTTTTT	CAWRTHTGSNEKLFF
TRBJ1-1	NA	NA	TRBV20-1	TGCAGTGCTAGAGATTACCGGAACACTGAAGCTTTCTTT	CSARDYRNTEAFF
TRBJ2-5	NA	NA	TRBV6-2/TRBV6-3	TGTGCCAGCGGGTCCGGACTCAAAGAGACCCAGTACTTC	CASGSGLKETQYF
TRBJ2-3	few	TRBD2	TRBV4-2	TGTGCCAGCAGCCAGCGACTAGCACCAGATACGCAGTATTTT	CASSQRLAPDTQYF
TRBJ2-2	once	TRBD2	TRBV29-1	TGCAGCGTTGTTGAGTGGGGGGGATCCGGGGAGCTGTTTTTT	CSVVEWGGSGELFF
TRBJ1-5	few	TRBD1	TRBV10-3	TGTGCCATCAGCATACAGGGGAATCAGCCCCAGCATTTT	CAISIQGNQPQHF
TRBJ2-5	once	NA	TRBV20-1	TGCGGTGCTAGAGATCCGGGGGCGGGAGAGACCCAGTACTTC	CGARDPGAGETQYF
TRBJ2-7	few	NA	TRBV20-1	TGCAGTGCTAGCGAGTTGAAAGATGCCTACAATGAGCAGTACTTC	CSASELKDAYNEQYF
TRBJ1-2	NA	NA	TRBV9	TGTGCCAGCAGCGTAGGGTCCTCAGGGCTCGGCTATGGCTACACCTTC	CASSVGSSGLGYGYTF
TRBJ1-2	few	TRBD1	TRBV6-5	TGTGCCAGCAGCCCAGAAGAGGGGGCAATCTATGGCTACACCTTC	CASSPEEGAIYGYTF
TRBJ1-5	NA	NA	TRBV2	TGTGCCAGCAGTGAACTGGCGGTTCAGCTCCAGCATTTT	CASSELAVQLQHF
TRBJ2-1	few	TRBD2	TRBV20-1	TGCAGTGCTAGGTGGCGGGGGGGGCTCTACAATGAGCAGTTCTTC	CSARWRGGLYNEQFF
TRBJ1-2	few	TRBD1	TRBV12-3/TRBV12-4	TGTGCCAGCAGTTCTGCCGGACAGGGGGCTCATGGCTACACCTTC	CASSSAGQGAHGYTF
TRBJ2-5	many	NA	TRBV13	TGTGCCAGCAGCTTAAGGCAGGGTGAAGAGACCCAGTACTTC	CASSLRQGEETQYF
TRBJ2-5	NA	NA	TRBV20-1	TGCGGATTCTCGGAGCAACAAGAGACCCAGTACTTC	CGFSEQQETQYF
TRBJ2-5	few	NA	TRBV6-1	TGTGCCAGCAGTGGGGGGTTCGAAGAGACCCAGTACTTC	CASSGGFEETQYF
TRBJ2-2	few	NA	TRBV7-6	TGTGCCAGCAGTTTCACGACAGTAACCGGGGAGCTGTTTTTT	CASSFTTVTGELFF